This T cell receptor beta chain was found in a study of OX40 agonist ivuxolimab in advanced cancers. Measured with immunoSEQ multiplex PCR; TCRdb has only the in-frame clones, and not every one. The data show some 150,000 clones, about nine tenths seen once. Broader study findings: Relative to CD4+ cells, CD8+ T cells on average had more expanded clones.

V dropped 4 bases and J dropped 3; count of bases not matched to a gene: 6. CDR1 and CDR2 (germline): SGHRS, YFSETQ. CDR3 length: 15 amino acids. Remarks on this clone: Its antigen is unidentified.

The sequence came from an adult with an advanced solid tumor such as melanoma, head and neck, liver or kidney cancer. Material: CD4+ or CD8+ T cells sorted from blood, obtained in a trial of the OX40 agonist ivuxolimab. This chain joins TRBV5-1 and TRBJ1-4; 7 nucleotides align to TRBD1. The CDR3 loop reads CASSREQGSNEKLFF. CDR3 bases: TGCGCCAGCAGCCGGGAACAGGGGTCTAATGAAAAACTGTTTTTT.